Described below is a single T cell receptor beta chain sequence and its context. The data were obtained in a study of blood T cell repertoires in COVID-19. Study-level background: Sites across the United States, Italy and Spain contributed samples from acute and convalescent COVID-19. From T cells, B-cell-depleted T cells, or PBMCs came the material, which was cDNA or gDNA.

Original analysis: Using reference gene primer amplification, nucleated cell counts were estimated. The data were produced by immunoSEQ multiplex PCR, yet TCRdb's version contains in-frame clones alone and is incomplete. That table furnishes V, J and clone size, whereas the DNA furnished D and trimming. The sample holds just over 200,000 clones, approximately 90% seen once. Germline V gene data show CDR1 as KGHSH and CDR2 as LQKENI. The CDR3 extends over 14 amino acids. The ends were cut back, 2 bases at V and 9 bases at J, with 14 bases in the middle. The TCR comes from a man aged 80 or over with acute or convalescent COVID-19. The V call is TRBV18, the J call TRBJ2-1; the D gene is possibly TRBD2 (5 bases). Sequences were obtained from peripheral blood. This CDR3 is CASSPFEGKVEQFF. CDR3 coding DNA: TGTGCCAGCTCACCATTTGAGGGTAAGGTTGAGCAGTTCTTC. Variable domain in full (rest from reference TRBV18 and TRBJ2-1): NAGVMQNPRHLVRRRGQEARLRCSPMKGHSHVYWYRQLPEEGLKFMVYLQKENIIDESGMPKERFSAEFPKEGPSILRIQQVVRGDSAAYFCASSPFEGKVEQFFGPGTRLTVL.